A single sample is the source of the 2 T cell receptor beta chains below, sequenced in a study of vaccination and CD4 T cells after COVID-19. Treatment in this sample: roughly 10-day PBMC culture with coronavirus spike peptide pools or control peptides (ViraFEST assay). Once obtained from cultured CD4+ T cells, the DNA was sequenced using the Oncomine TCR Beta short-read assay. One entry per CDR3 protein, called by TCRdb with MiXCR from the PCR reads. Here the sample spans 15,000 to 20,000 distinct CDR3 sequences, around 30% being singletons. No cognate antigen is known for these TCRs. Specimen: cultured CD4+ T cells from blood. The receptors here all came from a human donor with COVID-19.

The chain has TRBV6-2 or TRBV6-3 and TRBJ1-1; TRBD1 matches 8 bases. The CDR3 is 16 amino acids. Losses at the gene ends were 0 bases for V and 1 base for J; bases not matched to a gene: 4. Germline V gene data show CDR1 as MNHEY and CDR2 as SVGEGT. The CDR3 sequence is CASSYSTGAANTEAFF. CDR3 DNA sequence: TGTGCCAGCAGTTACTCGACAGGGGCGGCGAACACTGAAGCTTTCTTT.

This clonotype has only a few counts. The chain employs TRBV7-2 and TRBJ1-2; D possibly corresponds to TRBD1 (6 bases). Germline CDR1 is SGHTA and CDR2 is FQGNSA. V lost 5 bases to trimming and J lost 6 bases, with 13 bases between them. The CDR3 covers 13 residues. For the CDR3, the DNA is TGTGCCAGCAGCGAGGACAGAAGAAATGGCTACACCTTC. This gives the protein CASSEDRRNGYTF.